A single sample is the source of the 24 T cell receptor beta chains below, sequenced in a study of radiotherapy plus CTLA-4 blockade in lung cancer. This table comes from immunoSEQ multiplex PCR, and its TCRdb copy is limited to in-frame clones, with some not included. The table has 45,000 or so clones, about three quarters seen once. The material was peripheral blood, obtained from a patient treated with radiotherapy plus ipilimumab. Receptors originate from a human donor with non-small cell lung cancer who had a complete response to radiotherapy plus ipilimumab.

V usage is TRBV18 and J usage is TRBJ1-2; D is unresolved. Germline V gene lookup returns CDR1 KGHSH and CDR2 LQKENI. The V gene lost 1 base and the J gene lost 6 bases, with 12 bases spanning the gap. The CDR3 is 14 residues long. The CDR3 is CASSPQRSRDGYTF. CDR3 sequence (DNA): TGTGCCAGCTCACCACAGAGGTCTCGAGATGGCTACACCTTC.

This chain links TRBV5-4 with TRBJ1-1, with D possibly matching TRBD1 (6 bases). This CDR3 has 13 amino acids. CDR1 is SGHNT and CDR2 is YYREEE in the germline V gene (reference sequence). V lost 4 bases and J 6 bases, leaving 13 bases between the germline ends. The CDR3 is CASSLGQKSEAFF. CDR3 coding DNA: TGTGCCAGCAGCCTGGGACAAAAGTCTGAAGCTTTCTTT.

V and J are TRBV5-4 and TRBJ1-2; 8 positions match TRBD1. CDR1 is SGHNT, CDR2 YYREEE, per germline (reference sequence). After removal of 2 bases from V and 8 bases from J, the junction contained 8 bases not matched to a gene. The CDR3 extends over 14 amino acids. The CDR3 DNA reads TGTGCCAGCAGCTTCGCAGGGGGCTCGAAGGGCTACACCTTC. Translating it yields CASSFAGGSKGYTF.

V usage is TRBV2 and J usage is TRBJ1-2; TRBD1 is a possible D gene (6 bases). The CDR3 consists of 15 residues. Germline V CDR1 and CDR2: SNHLY, FYNNEI. Trimming removed 6 bases from V and 7 bases from J, with 21 bases in between. The CDR3 spells CASRAGDTWRGGYTF. The CDR3 coding sequence is TGTGCCAGCAGGGCGGGGGACACATGGCGCGGTGGCTACACCTTC.

The chain has TRBV9 and TRBJ2-7; perhaps TRBD2 as D (6 bases). V was pared by 6 bases and J by 6 bases, with 22 bases between. Germline V gives CDR1 SGDLS, CDR2 YYNGEE. This CDR3 comprises 15 residues. CDR3 DNA: TGTGCCAGCAAGCGGACCCTGGAGGGGCCCGGCGAGCAGTACTTC. The encoded protein is CASKRTLEGPGEQYF.

The chain couples TRBV2 to TRBJ2-2, with a possible D match to TRBD1 (6 bases). Germline V gene sequence: CDR1 SNHLY, CDR2 FYNNEI. The CDR3 has 15 residues. V lost 7 bases and J lost 0, with 12 bases in between. CDR3 nucleotides: TGTGCCAGCACATTGGACAGACCGAACACCGGGGAGCTGTTTTTT. Translating it yields CASTLDRPNTGELFF.

This clone was detected only once. This chain connects TRBV2 to TRBJ2-5; D is possibly TRBD1 (5 bases). This CDR3 has 13 residues. Germline CDR1 SNHLY, CDR2 FYNNEI. Trimming pared 4 bases from V and 2 bases from J, leaving 8 bases between. The CDR3 loop reads CASSGQLQETQYF. The CDR3 DNA reads TGTGCCAGCAGTGGACAGCTTCAAGAGACCCAGTACTTC.

The chain links TRBV2 to TRBJ1-4, with D perhaps TRBD1 (5 bases). V was clipped by 7 bases and J by 5 bases, with 17 bases between them. The germline V gene has CDR1 SNHLY and CDR2 FYNNEI. CDR3 length: 15 residues. CDR3 loop: CASIRKEGRNEKLFF. The CDR3 DNA reads TGTGCCAGCATTCGCAAGGAGGGGCGAAATGAAAAACTGTTTTTT. Based on the CDR3 plus reference TRBV2 and TRBJ1-4, the full variable domain is EPEVTQTPSHQVTQMGQEVILRCVPISNHLYFYWYRQILGQKVEFLVSFYNNEISEKSEIFDDQFSVERPDGSNFTLKIRSTKLEDSAMYFCASIRKEGRNEKLFFGSGTQLSVL.

CDR3 amino acids: CASKPDRGTEAFF. CDR3 in DNA: TGCGCCAGCAAGCCCGACAGGGGCACTGAAGCTTTCTTT. This chain links TRBV4-1 with TRBJ1-1; 8 nucleotides align to TRBD1. The V gene end was trimmed by 7 bases and the J gene end by 4 bases; junction bases not matched to a gene: 5. This CDR3 has 13 amino acids. CDR1 MGHRA and CDR2 YSYEKL come from the germline V gene.

The chain has TRBV6-5 and TRBJ2-5; D might be TRBD1 (5 bases). Germline lookup yields CDR1 MNHEY and CDR2 SVGAGI. Trimming left V 4 bases short and J 5 bases short, with 11 bases between. This CDR3 contains 13 residues. The CDR3 sequence is CASSLRGWETQYF. CDR3 nucleotide sequence: TGTGCCAGCAGTTTAAGGGGTTGGGAGACCCAGTACTTC.

The chain recombines TRBV28 with TRBJ1-2, with D unclear. The CDR3 spans 14 residues. Germline V gene sequence: CDR1 MDHEN, CDR2 SYDVKM. Trimming shortened V by 5 bases and J by 0 bases, and 10 bases separated the two germline ends. The CDR3 DNA reads as TGTGCCAGCAGTCCCCCGGCGGCTAACTATGGCTACACCTTC. It specifies CASSPPAANYGYTF.

This clone was detected a few times. This rearrangement joins TRBV28 to TRBJ1-5; unclear D gene. Between the trimmed V and J ends, which lost 10 bases and 7 bases, there was a span of 26 bases. Germline lookup yields CDR1 MDHEN and CDR2 SYDVKM. This CDR3 has 16 residues. CDR3 coding DNA: TGTGCCACCAGACCTTCCTCTTCGGCCGGGAGGCAGCCCCAGCATTTT. This encodes CATRPSSSAGRQPQHF.

The table lists this clone with a few counts. The CDR3 region is CASSLQGGGEAYNEQFF. CDR3 bases: TGTGCCAGCAGCCTCCAGGGAGGGGGGGAGGCTTACAATGAGCAGTTCTTC. The V and J genes are TRBV7-3 and TRBJ2-1; TRBD2 might be the D (7 bases). The CDR3 runs 17 residues. Germline V gives CDR1 SGHTA, CDR2 FQGTGA. V was pared by 5 bases and J by 4 bases, with 21 bases between.

The rearrangement uses TRBV29-1 and TRBJ2-1; a weak D match, TRBD1 (5 bases). Trimming took 7 bases from V and 5 from J, leaving 12 bases between them. The CDR3 totals 12 residues. The germline gives CDR1 SQVTM, CDR2 ANQGSEA. CDR3 sequence: CSAAQDHNEQFF. CDR3 DNA: TGCAGCGCTGCACAGGACCACAATGAGCAGTTCTTC.

V is TRBV6-5 and J is TRBJ1-5, with TRBD1 as a possible D gene (6 bases). The CDR3 runs 16 residues. Germline loops: CDR1 MNHEY, CDR2 SVGAGI. V lost 2 bases to trimming and J lost 2 bases, with 13 bases between them. The CDR3 DNA follows: TGTGCCAGCAGTTACAAGGGGGTGTATGGCAATCAGCCCCAGCATTTT. It specifies CASSYKGVYGNQPQHF.

V is TRBV29-1 and J is TRBJ2-5; possibly TRBD2 for D (5 bases). The V and J ends lost 5 bases and 3 bases respectively, with 13 bases between them. The CDR3 is made up of 13 amino acids. Germline-derived CDR1 and CDR2 are SQVTM and ANQGSEA. CDR3 sequence: CSVRGRFEETQYF. CDR3 sequence (DNA): TGCAGCGTTCGCGGGCGATTCGAAGAGACCCAGTACTTC.

The chain couples TRBV7-3 to TRBJ1-1; a possible D gene is TRBD1 (6 bases). V was pared by 7 bases and J by 4 bases, with 16 bases between. The CDR3 spans 14 residues. Germline-derived CDR1 and CDR2 are SGHTA and FQGTGA. In DNA, the CDR3 is TGTGCCAGCACCCGGGGGCGGGGGTTCACTGAAGCTTTCTTT. Protein product: CASTRGRGFTEAFF.

This clone came up a few times. V gene TRBV6-1 combines with J gene TRBJ2-7; a weak D match, TRBD1 (5 bases). Germline V gene sequence: CDR1 MNHNS, CDR2 SASEGT. The CDR3 sequence is 14 residues long. V was clipped by 0 bases and J by 2 bases, with 8 bases between them. CDR3 region: CASSEAGAPYEQYF. Here the CDR3 DNA reads TGTGCCAGCAGTGAAGCTGGGGCTCCCTACGAGCAGTACTTC.

This clone showed up just once. The V call is TRBV28, the J call TRBJ2-7; a possible D gene is TRBD1 (5 bases). The CDR3 consists of 12 residues. The V end was cut by 3 bases, the J end by 3 bases, with 6 bases between. Germline V lookup: CDR1 MDHEN, CDR2 SYDVKM. The CDR3 coding sequence is TGTGCCAGCAGTTTGACAGACTACGAGCAGTACTTC. Its protein is CASSLTDYEQYF. Variable domain in full (rest from reference TRBV28 and TRBJ2-7): DVKVTQSSRYLVKRTGEKVFLECVQDMDHENMFWYRQDPGLGLRLIYFSYDVKMKEKGDIPEGYSVSREKKERFSLILESASTNQTSMYLCASSLTDYEQYFGPGTRLTVT.

V gene TRBV5-5 combines with J gene TRBJ2-3; the match to TRBD1 covers 10 bases. Unmatched junction bases numbered 6, after V lost 5 bases and J lost 3 bases. There are 15 residues in the CDR3. Germline V gene sequence: CDR1 SGHKS, CDR2 YYEKEE (reference sequence). The CDR3 loop is CASSPDRGRTDTQYF. Here the CDR3 DNA reads TGTGCCAGCAGTCCCGACAGGGGGCGGACAGATACGCAGTATTTT.

This clone appeared a few times. The rearrangement joins TRBV7-9 to TRBJ2-1, with TRBD1 matching over 12 bases. CDR3 length: 15 amino acids. Germline V CDR1 and CDR2: SEHNR, FQNEAQ (reference sequence). V lost 5 bases and J lost 12; bases outside the gene matches: 11. CDR3 nucleotide sequence: TGTGCCAGCAGCGTCACCGGGACAGGGGGCGGTGGGCAGTTCTTC. Its translation is CASSVTGTGGGGQFF.

This clone came up once. V usage is TRBV11-2 and J usage is TRBJ2-7, with 9 bases identical to TRBD1. This CDR3 contains 15 residues. V gave up 1 base and J gave up 2 bases; unmatched junction bases: 3. CDR1 is SGHAT and CDR2 is FQNNGV in the germline V gene. In nucleotides, the CDR3 is TGTGCCAGCAGCTTAGTGACAGGGGGAACCTACGAGCAGTACTTC. Residues: CASSLVTGGTYEQYF.

This clone came up once. The rearrangement uses TRBV19 and TRBJ2-1, with 9 bases lining up with TRBD2. The ends lost 8 bases at V and 4 bases at J; junction bases unmatched: 9. Germline CDR1 and CDR2: LNHDA and SQIVND (reference sequence). The CDR3 contains 15 residues. CDR3 loop: CASGDSGRSYNEQFF. For the CDR3, the DNA is TGTGCCAGTGGGGATAGCGGGAGAAGTTACAATGAGCAGTTCTTC.

The J gene is TRBJ2-1, the V gene TRBV5-4; 11 positions agree with TRBD2. Germline values: CDR1 SGHNT, CDR2 YYREEE (reference sequence). The CDR3 contains 16 residues. The V and J ends lost 0 bases and 9 bases, in that order; junction bases with no gene match: 8. The CDR3 coding sequence is TGTGCCAGCAGCTTGGCTTTAGCGGGGGGGCCTGGTGAGCAGTTCTTC. Its protein is CASSLALAGGPGEQFF.